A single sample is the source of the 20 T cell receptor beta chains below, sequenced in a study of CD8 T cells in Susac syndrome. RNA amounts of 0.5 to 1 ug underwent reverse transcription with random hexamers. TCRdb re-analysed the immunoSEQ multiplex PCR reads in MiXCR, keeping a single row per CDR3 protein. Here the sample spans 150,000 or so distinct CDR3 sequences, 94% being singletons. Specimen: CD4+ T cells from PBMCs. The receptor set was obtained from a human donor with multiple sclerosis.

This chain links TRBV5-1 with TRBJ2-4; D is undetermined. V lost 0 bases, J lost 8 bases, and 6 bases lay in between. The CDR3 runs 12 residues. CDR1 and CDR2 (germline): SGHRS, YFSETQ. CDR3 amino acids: CASSLEGHIQYF. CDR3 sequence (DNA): TGCGCCAGCAGCTTGGAGGGCCACATTCAGTACTTC.

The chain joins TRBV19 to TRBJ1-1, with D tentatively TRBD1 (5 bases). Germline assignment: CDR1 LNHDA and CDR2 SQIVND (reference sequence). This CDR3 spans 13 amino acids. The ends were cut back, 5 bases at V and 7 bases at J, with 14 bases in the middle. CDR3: CASSSRPRDEAFF. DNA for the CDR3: TGTGCCAGTAGTTCCCGTCCCAGGGATGAAGCTTTCTTT.

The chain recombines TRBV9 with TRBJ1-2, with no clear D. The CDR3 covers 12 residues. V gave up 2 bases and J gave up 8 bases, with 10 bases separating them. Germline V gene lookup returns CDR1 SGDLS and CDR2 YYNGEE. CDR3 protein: CASSVGGAGYTF. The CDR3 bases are TGTGCCAGCAGCGTGGGCGGAGCGGGCTACACCTTC.

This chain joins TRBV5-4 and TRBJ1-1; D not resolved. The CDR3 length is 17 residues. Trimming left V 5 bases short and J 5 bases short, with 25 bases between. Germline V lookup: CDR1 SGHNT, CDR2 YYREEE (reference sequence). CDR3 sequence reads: CASRPSGTGREMTEAFF. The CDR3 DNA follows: TGTGCCAGCAGGCCGTCCGGTACCGGGAGGGAAATGACTGAAGCTTTCTTT.

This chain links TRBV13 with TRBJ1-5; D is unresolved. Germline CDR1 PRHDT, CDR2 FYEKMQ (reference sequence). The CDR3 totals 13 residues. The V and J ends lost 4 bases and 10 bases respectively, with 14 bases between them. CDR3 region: CASSSARVRPQHF. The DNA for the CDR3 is TGTGCCAGCAGCTCGGCCCGGGTTCGACCCCAGCATTTT.

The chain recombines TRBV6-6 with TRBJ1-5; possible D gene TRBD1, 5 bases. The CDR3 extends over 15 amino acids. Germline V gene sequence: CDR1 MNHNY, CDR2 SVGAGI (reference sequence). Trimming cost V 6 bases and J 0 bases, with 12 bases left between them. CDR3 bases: TGTGCCAGCAGCCACATGACAGATAGCAATCAGCCCCAGCATTTT. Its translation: CASSHMTDSNQPQHF.

This CDR3 reads CASSPRWGSLDKNIQYF. The CDR3 DNA follows: TGTGCCAGCAGCCCACGGTGGGGGTCCCTCGACAAAAACATTCAGTACTTC. This chain joins TRBV7-9 and TRBJ2-4; D is perhaps TRBD1 or TRBD2 (5 bases each). Germline assignment: CDR1 SEHNR and CDR2 FQNEAQ (reference sequence). This CDR3 has 17 residues. V was pared by 5 bases and J by 3 bases, with 20 bases between.

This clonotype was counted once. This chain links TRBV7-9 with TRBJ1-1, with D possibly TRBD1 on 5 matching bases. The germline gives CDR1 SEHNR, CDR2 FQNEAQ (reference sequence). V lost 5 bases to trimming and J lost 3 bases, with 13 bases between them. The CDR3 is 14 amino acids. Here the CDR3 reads CASSAPRGYTEAFF. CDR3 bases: TGTGCCAGCAGCGCCCCCCGGGGGTACACTGAAGCTTTCTTT.

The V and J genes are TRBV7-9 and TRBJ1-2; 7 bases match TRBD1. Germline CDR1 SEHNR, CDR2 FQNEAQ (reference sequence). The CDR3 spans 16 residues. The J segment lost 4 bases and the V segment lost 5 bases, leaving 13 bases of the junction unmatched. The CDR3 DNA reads TGTGCCAGCAGCCGCGGAGGGGACAGCCCACCCTATGGCTACACCTTC. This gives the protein CASSRGGDSPPYGYTF.

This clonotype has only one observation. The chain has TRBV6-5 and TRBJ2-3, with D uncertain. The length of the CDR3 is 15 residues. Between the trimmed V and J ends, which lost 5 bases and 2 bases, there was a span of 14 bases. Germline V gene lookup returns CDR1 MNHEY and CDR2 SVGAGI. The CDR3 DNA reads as TGTGCCAGCAGTCCTAGGACCGGATTCACAGATACGCAGTATTTT. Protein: CASSPRTGFTDTQYF.

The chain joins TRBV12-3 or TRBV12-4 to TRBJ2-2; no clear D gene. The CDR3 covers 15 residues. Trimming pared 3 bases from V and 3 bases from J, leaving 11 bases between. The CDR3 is CASSFSNGYTGELFF. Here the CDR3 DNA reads TGTGCCAGCAGTTTCTCGAACGGTTACACCGGGGAGCTGTTTTTT.

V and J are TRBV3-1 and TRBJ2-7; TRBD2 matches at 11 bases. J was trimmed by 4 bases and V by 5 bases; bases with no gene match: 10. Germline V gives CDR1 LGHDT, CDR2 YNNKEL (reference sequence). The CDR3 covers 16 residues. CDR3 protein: CASSSLSGRATYEQYF. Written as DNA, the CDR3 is TGTGCCAGCAGCTCACTTAGCGGGAGGGCAACATACGAGCAGTACTTC.

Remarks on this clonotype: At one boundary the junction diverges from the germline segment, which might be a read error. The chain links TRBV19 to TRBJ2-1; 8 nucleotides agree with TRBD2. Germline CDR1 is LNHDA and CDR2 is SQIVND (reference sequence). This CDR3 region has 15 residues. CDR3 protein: CASSIGASGWNEQFF. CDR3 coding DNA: TGTGCCAGTAGCATAGGAGCTAGCGGGTGGAATGAGCAGTTCTTC.

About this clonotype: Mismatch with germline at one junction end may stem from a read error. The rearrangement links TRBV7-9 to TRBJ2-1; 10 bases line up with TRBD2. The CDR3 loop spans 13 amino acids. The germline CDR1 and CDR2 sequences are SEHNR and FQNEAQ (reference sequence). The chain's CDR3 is CASSLAGVGEQFF. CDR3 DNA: TGTGCCAGCAGCCTAGCGGGAGTTGGCGAGCAGTTCTTC. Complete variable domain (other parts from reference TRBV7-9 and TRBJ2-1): DTGVSQNPRHKITKRGQNVTFRCDPISEHNRLYWYRQTLGQGPEFLTYFQNEAQLEKSRLLSDRFSAERPKGSFSTLEIQRTEQGDSAMYLCASSLAGVGEQFFGPGTRLTVL.

The CDR3, as DNA: TGTGCCAGCTCAGGAAGACTAGCGGGGACCTACGAGCAGTACTTC. Its protein is CASSGRLAGTYEQYF. J is TRBJ2-7 and V is TRBV18; 11 nucleotides line up with TRBD2. Germline CDR1 reads KGHSH; CDR2 reads LQKENI. The CDR3 sequence is 15 residues long. With V trimmed by 5 bases and J by 2 bases, 5 bases remained unmatched.

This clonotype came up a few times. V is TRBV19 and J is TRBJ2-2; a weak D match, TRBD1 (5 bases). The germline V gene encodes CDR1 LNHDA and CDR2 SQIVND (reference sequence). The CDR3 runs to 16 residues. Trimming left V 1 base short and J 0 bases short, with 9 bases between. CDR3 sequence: CASSIGQTSNTGELFF. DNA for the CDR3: TGTGCCAGTAGTATAGGACAGACATCGAACACCGGGGAGCTGTTTTTT.

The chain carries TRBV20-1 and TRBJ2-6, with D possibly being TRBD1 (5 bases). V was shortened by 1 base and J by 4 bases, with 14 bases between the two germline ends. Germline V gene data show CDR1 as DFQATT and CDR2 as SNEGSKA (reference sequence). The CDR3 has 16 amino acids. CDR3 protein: CSARVQGWSGANVLTF. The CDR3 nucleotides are TGCAGTGCTAGAGTTCAGGGCTGGTCAGGGGCCAACGTCCTGACTTTC.

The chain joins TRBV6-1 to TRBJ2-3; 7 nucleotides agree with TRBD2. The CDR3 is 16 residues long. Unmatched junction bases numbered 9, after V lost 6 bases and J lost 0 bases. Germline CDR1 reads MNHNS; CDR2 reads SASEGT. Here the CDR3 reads CASSRLSGTSTDTQYF. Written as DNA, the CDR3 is TGTGCCAGCAGCCGACTCAGCGGGACTAGCACAGATACGCAGTATTTT.

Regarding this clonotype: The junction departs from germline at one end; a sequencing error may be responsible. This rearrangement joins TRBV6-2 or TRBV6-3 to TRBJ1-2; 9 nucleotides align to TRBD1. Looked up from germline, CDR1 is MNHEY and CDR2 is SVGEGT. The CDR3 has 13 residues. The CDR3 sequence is CASSFTGGADNAF. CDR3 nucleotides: TGTGCCAGCAGTTTCACAGGGGGCGCAGATAACGCCTTC.

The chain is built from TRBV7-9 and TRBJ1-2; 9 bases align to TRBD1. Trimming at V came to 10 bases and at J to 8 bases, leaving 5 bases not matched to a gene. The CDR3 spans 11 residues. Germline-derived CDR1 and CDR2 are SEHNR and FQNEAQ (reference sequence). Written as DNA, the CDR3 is TGTGCCACCGGGACAGGGAGGGGCTACACCTTC. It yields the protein CATGTGRGYTF.